The TCR beta chain under discussion was sequenced for a study of OX40 agonist ivuxolimab in advanced cancers. Study-level background: Previous treatment with anti-PD-1, anti-PD-L1 or anti-CTLA-4 therapy was allowed; 40% had received some. The study, taken as a whole, reports: At doses 0.1 to 3.0 mg/kg, CD4+ and CD8+ clones expanded. Some nonresponders likewise displayed low normalized T-cell clonal expansion.

The table came from immunoSEQ multiplex PCR; TCRdb's copy has only in-frame clones and leaves some out. The sample gives about 140,000 clones, about nine tenths of which show up once; approximately 1.1% is in the top ten. As for this clone: No antigen is known for it.

The starting material was CD4+ or CD8+ T cells sorted from blood, obtained in a trial of the OX40 agonist ivuxolimab. The clonotype comes from an adult with an advanced solid tumor such as melanoma, head and neck, liver or kidney cancer.

CDR3 sequence: CASSVIANQETQYF. The CDR3, as DNA: TGTGCCAGCAGCGTAATAGCTAACCAAGAGACCCAGTACTTC. This chain connects TRBV9 to TRBJ2-5; no clear D gene. Trimming removed 1 base at V and 0 bases at J, with 7 bases between. CDR1 and CDR2 from the germline V gene are SGDLS and YYNGEE. The CDR3 consists of 14 residues. Full variable domain (missing parts from reference TRBV9 and TRBJ2-5): DSGVTQTPKHLITATGQRVTLRCSPRSGDLSVYWYQQSLDQGLQFLIQYYNGEERAKGNILERFSAQQFPDLHSELNLSSLELGDSALYFCASSVIANQETQYFGPGTRLLVL.